The table lists the clone carrying this T cell receptor (beta chain) with a few counts. Its target is not known. CDR3 length equals 14 residues. V lost 6 bases, J lost 0 bases, and 11 bases lay in between. Germline CDR1 SQVTM, CDR2 ANQGSEA. Reverse transcription of roughly 0.45 to 1 ug RNA used random hexamers. From the immunoSEQ multiplex PCR reads, TCRdb called clonotypes with MiXCR, one entry per CDR3 protein. Among 110,000 to 150,000 distinct CDR3 sequences, roughly 95% were seen once, and the ten largest hold over 0.065%. The entry originates in a study of CD8 T cells in Susac syndrome. Notes on the study in general: CD4+ T cell repertoires in Susac syndrome exhibited no evidence of clonal expansion.

The TCR originated in a human donor with Susac syndrome. The source material was CD4+ T cells from PBMCs. The V and J genes are TRBV29-1 and TRBJ1-4; perhaps TRBD1 as D (6 bases). CDR3 in DNA: TGCAGCGTCACCAGGGGTGCAACTAATGAAAAACTGTTTTTT. It is translated as CSVTRGATNEKLFF.